Listed below are T cell receptor beta chains from one sample, sequenced in a study of blood T cell repertoires in COVID-19. Clones were read by immunoSEQ multiplex PCR, and TCRdb kept only the in-frame ones, dropping some. The repertoire holds some 150,000 clones, with roughly 76% as singletons. Sequencing was done on a sample of peripheral blood. The receptors stem from a human donor with acute or convalescent COVID-19. The donor label of this sample is uncertain. Both conserved end residues are part of each CDR3. A D gene is named only where the DNA matches it firmly. Clone size is stated in some rows and not others, as once, few, many or a class when expanded.

-	-	TRBV19	TRBJ1-1	CASSTGTPNTEAFF	TGTGCCAGCTCGACCGGGACACCCAACACTGAAGCTTTCTTT
-	-	TRBV12-3/TRBV12-4	TRBJ2-1	CASSSGDEQFF	TGTGCCAGCAGCTCCGGGGATGAGCAGTTCTTC
TRBD1	once	TRBV7-2	TRBJ1-5	CASSGSTGWGQPQHF	TGTGCCAGCAGCGGATCGACAGGGTGGGGACAGCCCCAGCATTTT
-	-	TRBV6-5	TRBJ2-1	CASSRRGAAEQFF	TGTGCCAGCAGTCGCCGGGGGGCGGCCGAGCAGTTCTTC
-	few	TRBV5-1	TRBJ2-7	CASSLRVGAEYEQYF	TGCGCCAGCAGCTTGAGAGTGGGGGCGGAGTACGAGCAGTACTTC
TRBD1	-	TRBV6-5	TRBJ2-2	CASSYPGQVDAGELFF	TGTGCCAGCAGTTATCCCGGACAGGTAGACGCCGGGGAGCTGTTTTTT
TRBD1	-	TRBV6-6	TRBJ1-6	CASSPRTGSSYNSPLHF	TGTGCCAGCAGTCCCCGGACAGGTAGCTCCTATAATTCACCCCTCCACTTT
-	-	TRBV12-3/TRBV12-4	TRBJ1-2	CASSLSPSTGYTF	TGTGCCAGCAGTCTCTCGCCGAGTACCGGCTACACCTTC
TRBD1	-	TRBV2	TRBJ1-4	CASKGGTGAVSDEKLFF	TGTGCCAGCAAGGGAGGGACAGGGGCAGTTTCGGATGAAAAACTGTTTTTT
TRBD1	-	TRBV5-1	TRBJ1-3	CASSPQGARGTGNTIYF	TGCGCCAGCAGCCCCCAGGGTGCCAGGGGGACTGGAAACACCATATATTTT
-	-	TRBV19	TRBJ1-5	CASTLKGSNQPQHF	TGTGCCAGTACCCTCAAGGGGAGCAATCAGCCCCAGCATTTT
-	-	TRBV9	TRBJ2-1	CASSVVPAGSNNEQFF	TGTGCCAGCAGCGTAGTTCCGGCGGGGTCCAACAATGAGCAGTTCTTC
TRBD1	-	TRBV11-2	TRBJ2-7	CASSGFGGTGTREQYF	TGTGCCAGCAGCGGTTTTGGGGGGACAGGGACGAGAGAGCAGTACTTC
-	-	TRBV12-3/TRBV12-4	TRBJ1-1	CASSSQENTEAFF	TGTGCCAGCAGTTCACAGGAGAACACTGAAGCTTTCTTT
-	-	TRBV18	TRBJ2-5	CASSPASQETQYF	TGTGCCAGCTCACCAGCGAGCCAAGAGACCCAGTACTTC
TRBD1	-	TRBV18	TRBJ1-2	CASSPTTGGDGYTF	TGTGCCAGCTCACCGACTACAGGGGGGGATGGCTACACCTTC
TRBD1	-	TRBV6-5	TRBJ1-6	CASRLTGEGSPLHF	TGTGCCAGCAGACTGACAGGGGAGGGTTCACCCCTCCACTTT
-	few	TRBV9	TRBJ1-1	CASSPLVGGTEAFF	TGTGCCAGCAGCCCCTTGGTGGGGGGGACTGAAGCTTTCTTT
-	-	TRBV5-6	TRBJ1-5	CASSLGHYSNQPQHF	TGTGCCAGCAGCTTGGGGCATTATAGCAATCAGCCCCAGCATTTT
TRBD1	-	TRBV3-1/TRBV3-2	TRBJ1-1	CASSGTGGGYTEAFF	TGTGCCAGCAGTGGGACAGGGGGAGGATACACTGAAGCTTTCTTT
-	-	TRBV27	TRBJ1-1	CASRPGGKNTEAFF	TGTGCCAGCAGACCGGGGGGAAAGAACACTGAAGCTTTCTTT
-	-	TRBV11-2	TRBJ2-2	CASSLSAGSRGTGELFF	TGTGCCAGCAGCTTATCGGCAGGTTCAAGGGGCACCGGGGAGCTGTTTTTT
TRBD1	-	TRBV2	TRBJ1-2	CASSEEGQGSGYTF	TGTGCCAGCAGTGAAGAGGGACAGGGGAGTGGCTACACCTTC
TRBD1	-	TRBV4-1	TRBJ1-2	CASSPRTGPANYGYTF	TGCGCCAGCAGCCCCAGGACAGGACCAGCTAACTATGGCTACACCTTC
TRBD1	-	TRBV12-3/TRBV12-4	TRBJ2-2	CASIQGAGELFF	TGTGCCAGCATCCAGGGGGCCGGGGAGCTGTTTTTT
TRBD2	once	TRBV5-4	TRBJ2-1	CASSLTSGGLTKQFF	TGTGCCAGCAGCTTGACTAGCGGGGGCCTAACTAAGCAGTTCTTC
-	-	TRBV15	TRBJ1-4	CATSSSRGNEKLFF	TGTGCCACCAGCAGTTCCAGGGGTAATGAAAAACTGTTTTTT
-	-	TRBV4-1	TRBJ2-1	CASSPRTDLSSYNEQFF	TGCGCCAGCAGCCCGCGGACAGACCTTAGCTCCTACAATGAGCAGTTCTTC
-	once	TRBV5-6	TRBJ2-1	CASSSALEAYNEQFF	TGTGCCAGCAGCTCGGCCCTGGAGGCGTACAATGAGCAGTTCTTC
-	-	TRBV18	TRBJ2-1	CASSPPRDQGVDEQFF	TGTGCCAGCTCACCACCGCGGGACCAGGGTGTCGATGAGCAGTTCTTC
-	-	TRBV2	TRBJ1-5	CASSFTGFGNQPQHF	TGTGCCAGCAGTTTTACAGGGTTCGGCAATCAGCCCCAGCATTTT
TRBD1	-	TRBV9	TRBJ1-2	CASSPRTGGPFGYTF	TGTGCCAGCAGCCCTCGGACAGGGGGTCCCTTCGGCTACACCTTC
-	-	TRBV27	TRBJ2-3	CASSSGLVTDTQYF	TGTGCCAGCAGTTCGGGACTTGTCACAGATACGCAGTATTTT
TRBD1	-	TRBV24-1	TRBJ1-2	CATSDGTGSAYGYTF	TGTGCCACCAGTGATGGGACAGGGAGCGCCTATGGCTACACCTTC
-	-	TRBV19	TRBJ2-7	CASSMEDRPYEQYF	TGTGCCAGTAGTATGGAAGACAGACCCTACGAGCAGTACTTC
-	once	TRBV11-2	TRBJ2-1	CASSRLKGSQRLNEQFF	TGTGCCAGCAGCCGTCTGAAAGGGAGTCAAAGACTCAATGAGCAGTTCTTC
-	few	TRBV3-1/TRBV3-2	TRBJ1-5	CASEGGAGQPQHF	TGTGCCAGCGAGGGGGGGGCAGGGCAGCCCCAGCATTTT
-	-	TRBV19	TRBJ1-2	CASSIDIMRREDGYTF	TGTGCCAGTAGTATCGACATCATGAGGAGGGAGGATGGCTACACCTTC
TRBD1	few	TRBV3-1/TRBV3-2	TRBJ1-2	CASSPGTADYGYTF	TGTGCCAGCAGCCCCGGGACAGCAGACTATGGCTACACCTTC
TRBD1	-	TRBV6-5	TRBJ1-2	CASIGWTGGYGYTF	TGTGCCAGCATTGGGTGGACAGGGGGCTATGGCTACACCTTC
-	many	TRBV7-9	TRBJ1-1	CASSSSSDTLNTEAFF	TGTGCCAGCAGCTCGTCCTCGGACACTCTGAACACTGAAGCTTTCTTT
TRBD2	-	TRBV27	TRBJ2-1	CASSLGSSGGRGEQFF	TGTGCCAGCAGTTTAGGCTCTAGCGGGGGGCGCGGTGAGCAGTTCTTC
-	-	TRBV4-1	TRBJ1-1	CASSQALDSPYTEAFF	TGCGCCAGCAGCCAAGCTTTGGACAGTCCCTACACTGAAGCTTTCTTT
TRBD1	-	TRBV18	TRBJ1-1	CASSPRTGDTNTEAFF	TGTGCCAGCTCACCAAGGACAGGCGATACGAACACTGAAGCTTTCTTT